This T cell receptor (beta chain) is drawn from a study of T-cell reconstitution after alpha-beta-depleted transplantation in children. On this clonotype itself: The target antigen is unknown.

Study-wide points: Most T-cell counts and diversity one year after the transplant came from T cells that were newly produced. After transplant, high TCRbeta diversity at day 60 in some patients arose from surviving recipient T cells and thymic progenitors. Roughly two months post-transplant, alpha-beta T cells reportedly originated from several hundred graft clones that had expanded.

Researchers prepared the TCRbeta library using unique molecular identifiers, the study reports. TCRdb itself ran the PCR reads through MiXCR, one entry per CDR3 protein. The sample contains approximately 270,000 distinct CDR3 sequences, 20% to 30% of which appear only once. The ends were cut back, 1 base at V and 7 bases at J, with 11 bases in the middle. Germline CDR1 SEHNR, CDR2 FQNEAQ (reference sequence). This CDR3 is built from 13 residues. This TCR came from a female patient aged 2 to 10 who had a stem cell transplant for congenital amegakaryocytic thrombocytopenia, so the T cells may come from the graft donor. Sequenced here: PBMCs, mostly from graft donor cells, sampled 360 days after TCRalphabeta/CD19-depleted stem cell transplant. The chain couples TRBV7-9 to TRBJ2-7, with D possibly TRBD2 on 5 matching bases. Here the CDR3 reads CASSLVVPGEQYF. The CDR3 DNA sequence: TGTGCCAGCAGCTTAGTTGTCCCGGGGGAGCAGTACTTC.